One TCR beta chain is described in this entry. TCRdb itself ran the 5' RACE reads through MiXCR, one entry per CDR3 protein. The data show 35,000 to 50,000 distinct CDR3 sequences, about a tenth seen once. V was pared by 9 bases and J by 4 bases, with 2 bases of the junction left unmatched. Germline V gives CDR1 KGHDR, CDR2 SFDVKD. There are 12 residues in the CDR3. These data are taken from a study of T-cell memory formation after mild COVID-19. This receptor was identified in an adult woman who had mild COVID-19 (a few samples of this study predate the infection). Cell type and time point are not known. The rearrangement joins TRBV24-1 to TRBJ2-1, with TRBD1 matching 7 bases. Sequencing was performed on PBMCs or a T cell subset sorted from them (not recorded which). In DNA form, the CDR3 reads TGTGCCACCTCGGGACAGTACAATGAGCAGTTCTTC. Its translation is CATSGQYNEQFF.